The clone carrying this TCR beta chain was found once. This sample stems from a study of blood T cell repertoires in COVID-19. With V trimmed by 5 bases and J by 8 bases, 6 bases remained unmatched. This CDR3 contains 14 residues. The germline V gene encodes CDR1 MNHEY and CDR2 SMNVEV (reference sequence). The assay was immunoSEQ multiplex PCR, and TCRdb's table has in-frame clones only and misses some. The sample has fewer than 250,000 clones, approximately 85% seen once. Sequencing was carried out using PBMCs or T cells enriched from blood (not recorded which). The TCR sequence derives from a woman aged 45-65 years with acute COVID-19. This chain uses TRBV27 with TRBJ1-6; 7 bases align to TRBD1. The CDR3 DNA reads as TGTGCCAGCAGTCCGCGGGACAGATATTCACCCCTCCACTTT. It codes for CASSPRDRYSPLHF.